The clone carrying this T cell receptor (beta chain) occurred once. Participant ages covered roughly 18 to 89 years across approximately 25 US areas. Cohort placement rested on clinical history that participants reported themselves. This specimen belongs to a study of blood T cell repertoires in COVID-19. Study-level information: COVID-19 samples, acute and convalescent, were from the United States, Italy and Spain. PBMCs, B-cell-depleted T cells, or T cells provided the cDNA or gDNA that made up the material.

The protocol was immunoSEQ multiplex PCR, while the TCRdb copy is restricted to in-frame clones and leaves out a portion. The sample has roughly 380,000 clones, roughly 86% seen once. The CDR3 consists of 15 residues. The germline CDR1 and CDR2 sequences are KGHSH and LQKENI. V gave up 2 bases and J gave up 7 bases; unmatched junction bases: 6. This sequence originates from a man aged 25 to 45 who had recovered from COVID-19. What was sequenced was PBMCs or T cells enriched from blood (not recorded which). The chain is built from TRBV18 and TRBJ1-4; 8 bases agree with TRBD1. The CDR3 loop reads CASSPSGTGSEKLFF. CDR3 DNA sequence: TGTGCCAGCTCACCATCCGGGACAGGTAGTGAAAAACTGTTTTTT.